This TCR beta chain emerged from a study of siplizumab effects on memory and regulatory T cells. Study results and caveats: Both greater diversity than memory cells and a major contribution to the alloresponse seemed to characterize naive T cells.

Notes on this clone: The antigen is not known.

The germline CDR1 and CDR2 sequences are SGHRS and YFSETQ. The CDR3 has 17 residues. The V end lost 1 base, the J end lost 1 base, and 17 bases lay between the germline ends. Some clones are missing from TCRdb's copy, which holds only in-frame ones; the method was immunoSEQ multiplex PCR. The profile shows some 100,000 clones, approximately 94% of them singletons. This receptor was obtained from a human donor in good health. What was sequenced was Tregs sorted from blood. The V and J genes are TRBV5-1 and TRBJ2-5; the D gene is possibly TRBD2 (6 bases). The CDR3 DNA reads as TGCGCCAGCAGCTTGACACCTAGCGCTATCCTCCAAGAGACCCAGTACTTC. Protein product: CASSLTPSAILQETQYF.